This record covers a single T cell receptor beta chain. The sample is drawn from a study of control samples from healthy donors and cancer patients. Using immunoSEQ multiplex PCR, the repertoire was profiled, and TCRdb retains in-frame clones only, with some absent. The sample lists around 140,000 clones, roughly 92% occurring once. The CDR3 contains 16 residues. V shed 0 bases and J shed 3 bases, with 12 bases lying between them. Germline V gene lookup returns CDR1 MGHRA and CDR2 YSYEKL. The TCR comes from a man in his forties in good health. Material for sequencing was blood. The rearrangement joins TRBV4-1 to TRBJ1-5; a possible D gene is TRBD1 (5 bases). The CDR3 here is CASSQDPGRDNQPQHF. The CDR3 DNA is TGCGCCAGCAGCCAAGATCCAGGGAGAGACAATCAGCCCCAGCATTTT.